These 31 T cell receptor beta chains came from one sample sequenced in a study of beta chain features in type 1 diabetes. The antigens of these receptors remain unknown. The study's findings and limits: Shortening that was moderate but significant affected the TCRB CDR3s of Type 1 diabetes patients in all four CD4+ subsets.

Every bit of the isolated RNA underwent reverse transcription, so sequencing read expressed TCRB transcripts. This table comes from immunoSEQ multiplex PCR, and its TCRdb copy is limited to in-frame clones, with some not included. The repertoire has over 40,000 clones, around 63% of them found once; the top ten carry over 1.5%. The sequenced sample consisted of Tregs from blood. The source of these receptors is a man younger than 45 with type 1 diabetes. Some clones in this sample may be carry-over from other donors' samples.

The chain is built from TRBV7-2 and TRBJ2-7, with D hard to call. The CDR3 has 13 amino acids. Trimming removed 5 bases from V and 7 bases from J, with 15 bases in between. The V gene's germline CDR1 is SGHTA and CDR2 FQGNSA. CDR3 protein: CASSPSLEREQYF. In DNA form, the CDR3 reads TGTGCCAGCAGCCCGAGTTTGGAGCGAGAGCAGTACTTC.

The J gene is TRBJ2-3, the V gene TRBV7-8; no firm D call. In germline, CDR1 is SGHVS, CDR2 FQNEAQ. The CDR3 contains 14 residues. Trimming stripped 2 bases from V and 1 base from J, with 7 bases between. The CDR3 nucleotides read TGTGCCAGCAGCTTAACGGGTCGCACAGATACGCAGTATTTT. Translated: CASSLTGRTDTQYF.

This clone was detected a few times. The chain carries TRBV7-2 and TRBJ1-1; D may be TRBD1 (6 bases). This CDR3 spans 13 amino acids. Germline CDR1 SGHTA, CDR2 FQGNSA. V lost 3 bases and J lost 4, with 9 bases in between. The CDR3 loop is CASSFRGVTEAFF. Here the CDR3 DNA reads TGTGCCAGCAGCTTCAGGGGAGTCACTGAAGCTTTCTTT.

There are a few counts of this clone. This chain joins TRBV7-3 and TRBJ2-1; 12 nucleotides agree with TRBD2. J lost 9 bases, V lost 5 bases, and 11 bases had no gene match. The V gene's germline CDR1 is SGHTA and CDR2 FQGTGA. The CDR3 consists of 16 residues. The CDR3, as DNA: TGTGCCAGCAGCCGACTGGCTAGCGGGGGGGCGGGTGAGCAGTTCTTC. The encoded protein is CASSRLASGGAGEQFF.

V usage is TRBV6-5 and J usage is TRBJ2-2, with D unresolved. V dropped 3 bases and J dropped 3 bases, with 11 bases sitting between them. Germline CDR1 reads MNHEY; CDR2 reads SVGAGI. The CDR3 sequence is 15 residues long. For the CDR3, the DNA is TGTGCCAGCAGTTATCAACAGCATTACACCGGGGAGCTGTTTTTT. Its translation: CASSYQQHYTGELFF.

This clone has a handful of counts. The chain is built from TRBV30 and TRBJ1-4, with TRBD1 matching over 11 bases. Germline V gene sequence: CDR1 GTSNPN, CDR2 SVGIG (reference sequence). This CDR3 has 14 amino acids. The J segment lost 7 bases and the V segment lost 3 bases, leaving 4 bases of the junction unmatched. CDR3 in DNA: TGTGCCTGGAGATTGGGACAGGGGGTTGAAAAACTGTTTTTT. Amino acids: CAWRLGQGVEKLFF.

The chain recombines TRBV6-4 with TRBJ1-5, with a tentative D call TRBD1 (6 bases). The germline gives CDR1 MRHNA, CDR2 SNTAGT. The CDR3 extends over 14 amino acids. Trimming shortened V by 4 bases and J by 1 base, and 8 bases separated the two germline ends. CDR3 amino acids: CASSAGASNQPQHF. Here the CDR3 DNA reads TGTGCCAGCAGTGCAGGGGCGAGCAATCAGCCCCAGCATTTT.

This clone appeared a few times. V gene TRBV5-1 combines with J gene TRBJ2-7; perhaps TRBD2 as D (5 bases). The CDR3 is 15 residues long. Trimming took 0 bases from V and 2 from J, leaving 12 bases between them. Germline V gives CDR1 SGHRS, CDR2 YFSETQ. This CDR3 is CASSLGSGFPYEQYF. In nucleotides, the CDR3 is TGCGCCAGCAGCTTGGGGTCGGGGTTCCCCTACGAGCAGTACTTC.

In its sample, this clone was seen a few times. The chain combines TRBV6-5 with TRBJ2-7; 9 bases map to TRBD2. The CDR3 is 15 residues long. Germline loops: CDR1 MNHEY, CDR2 SVGAGI. The trim removed 4 bases at V and 7 bases at J, leaving 11 bases unmatched. CDR3 in amino acids: CASSSSSGSRGEQYF. Written as DNA, the CDR3 is TGTGCCAGCAGTTCCAGTAGCGGGAGCCGGGGGGAGCAGTACTTC.

V usage is TRBV7-3 and J usage is TRBJ2-1; 9 bases are a match to TRBD2. This CDR3 has 13 amino acids. V trimming: 0 bases; J trimming: 15 bases; junction bases outside the gene matches: 6. The germline V gene encodes CDR1 SGHTA and CDR2 FQGTGA. CDR3: CASSLTSGGRRFF. CDR3 bases: TGTGCCAGCAGCTTAACTAGCGGGGGTCGTCGGTTCTTC. The full variable domain, with the rest looked up from reference TRBV7-3 and TRBJ2-1, is GAGVSQTPSNKVTEKGKYVELRCDPISGHTALYWYRQSLGQGPEFLIYFQGTGAADDSGLPNDRFFAVRPEGSVSTLKIQRTERGDSAVYLCASSLTSGGRRFFGPGTRLTVL.

The chain carries TRBV28 and TRBJ2-1; a weak D match, TRBD1 (6 bases). Trimming took 9 bases from V and 0 from J, leaving 12 bases between them. The CDR3 has 14 amino acids. The germline V gene has CDR1 MDHEN and CDR2 SYDVKM. Written as DNA, the CDR3 is TGTGCCAGTAGGACAGTATCCTCCTACAATGAGCAGTTCTTC. Translation: CASRTVSSYNEQFF.

The CDR3 DNA sequence: TGCGCCAGCAGCTTGGCGGGGGGCGCGGGTCTTACTAATGAAAAACTGTTTTTT. Amino acid sequence: CASSLAGGAGLTNEKLFF. This rearrangement joins TRBV5-1 to TRBJ1-4; D is perhaps TRBD1 (6 bases). CDR1 and CDR2 (germline): SGHRS, YFSETQ. The CDR3 is made up of 18 amino acids. V gave up 0 bases and J gave up 2 bases, with 17 bases separating them.

This sequence joins TRBV4-2 and TRBJ2-5; TRBD1 aligns across 7 bases. Trimming removed 3 bases from V and 5 bases from J; junction bases left unmatched: 12. The CDR3 spans 16 residues. In germline, CDR1 is LGHNA, CDR2 YNFKEQ. CDR3 coding DNA: TGTGCCAGCAGCCAGGAGGCAGGGGGTGGGCCGGAGACCCAGTACTTC. It specifies CASSQEAGGGPETQYF.

In its sample, this clone ranks as medium-sized. This chain connects TRBV5-6 to TRBJ2-2; no reliable D call. Germline CDR1 is SGHDT and CDR2 is YYEEEE. V shed 2 bases and J shed 6 bases, with 11 bases lying between them. This CDR3 has 14 amino acids. CDR3 coding DNA: TGTGCCAGCAGCTTAAGTTCTCGGGCCGGGGAGCTGTTTTTT. Encoded protein: CASSLSSRAGELFF.

The chain uses TRBV28 and TRBJ2-3; unclear D gene. This CDR3 is built from 15 residues. Trimming shortened V by 10 bases and J by 0 bases, and 17 bases separated the two germline ends. Germline V gives CDR1 MDHEN, CDR2 SYDVKM. This CDR3 reads CATLQTVRSTDTQYF. In DNA, the CDR3 is TGTGCCACCCTACAAACAGTTAGGAGCACAGATACGCAGTATTTT.

The chain uses TRBV7-2 and TRBJ2-5, with TRBD2 as a possible D gene (6 bases). The DNA end is more similar to TRBJ2-7, so the J call may be wrong. Germline loops: CDR1 SGHTA, CDR2 FQGNSA. This CDR3 spans 14 amino acids. DNA for the CDR3: TGTGCCAGCAGCTTTCTGGAGGGGCCCTACGAGCAGTACTTC. It is translated as CASSFLEGPYEQYF.

The V call is TRBV7-2, the J call TRBJ1-2, with 8 bases identical to TRBD1. CDR3 size: 14 residues. V gave up 2 bases and J gave up 5 bases; unmatched junction bases: 4. CDR1 is SGHTA, CDR2 FQGNSA, per germline. The DNA for the CDR3 is TGTGCCAGCAGCTTACAGGGGGCTGGGTATGGCTACACCTTC. It translates to CASSLQGAGYGYTF.

In this sample, this clone turned up a few times. The same CDR3 is also encoded by other DNA sequences in this sample. The CDR3 bases are TGTGCCAGCAGCCCAGCGGGGAGCTCCTACAATGAGCAGTTCTTC. Translating it yields CASSPAGSSYNEQFF. The V and J genes are TRBV7-2 and TRBJ2-1, with 7 bases that match TRBD2. The CDR3 runs 15 residues. After removal of 5 bases from V and 0 bases from J, the junction contained 4 bases not matched to a gene. The germline CDR1 and CDR2 sequences are SGHTA and FQGNSA.

The chain recombines TRBV5-1 with TRBJ2-6, with 9 bases fitting TRBD1. V trimming: 5 bases; J trimming: 2 bases; junction bases outside the gene matches: 5. Germline V lookup: CDR1 SGHRS, CDR2 YFSETQ. The CDR3 runs 16 residues. CDR3 bases: TGCGCCAGCAGGACACAGGGGGCGGCTGGGGCCAACGTCCTGACTTTC. It specifies CASRTQGAAGANVLTF.

As for this clone: The same CDR3 is also encoded by other DNA sequences in this sample. The chain employs TRBV29-1 and TRBJ1-1, with 8 bases that match TRBD1. The CDR3 has 13 amino acids. The trim removed 7 bases at V and 0 bases at J, leaving 4 bases unmatched. CDR1 and CDR2 from the germline V gene are SQVTM and ANQGSEA. CDR3 sequence (DNA): TGCAGCGCTAGACAGGGGATGAACACTGAAGCTTTCTTT. It yields the protein CSARQGMNTEAFF. The full variable domain, with the rest looked up from reference TRBV29-1 and TRBJ1-1, is SAVISQKPSRDICQRGTSLTIQCQVDSQVTMMFWYRQQPGQSLTLIATANQGSEATYESGFVIDKFPISRPNLTFSTLTVSNMSPEDSSIYLCSARQGMNTEAFFGQGTRLTVV.

This chain uses TRBV12-2 with TRBJ2-3; the table calls TRBD2, which could not be checked here. TRBV12-2 is reported as a pseudogene. There are 13 residues in the CDR3. In DNA form, the CDR3 reads TGTGCAAGTCGCCAGGAGCGGGGAGATACGCAGTATTTT. It is translated as CASRQERGDTQYF.

The rearrangement uses TRBV28 and TRBJ1-6, with a tentative D call TRBD1 (6 bases). The V end was cut by 5 bases, the J end by 7 bases, with 12 bases between. The CDR3 loop spans 14 amino acids. CDR1 MDHEN and CDR2 SYDVKM come from the germline V gene. The CDR3 coding sequence is TGTGCCAGCAGTCCTGGGGGCCTAAATTCACCCCTCCACTTT. The encoded protein is CASSPGGLNSPLHF.

Here the CDR3 DNA reads TGCGCCAGCAGCCCTTCTAACAGGGCGAACACTGAAGCTTTCTTT. It yields the protein CASSPSNRANTEAFF. The rearrangement links TRBV4-3 to TRBJ1-1; D might be TRBD1 (6 bases). The CDR3 covers 15 residues. The V gene's germline CDR1 is LGHNA and CDR2 YSLEER. Trimming left V 4 bases short and J 1 base short, with 13 bases between.

This clone was counted once. The rearrangement joins TRBV6-1 to TRBJ1-5; D unclear. V was trimmed by 6 bases and J by 0 bases, leaving 3 bases between them. Germline V gene lookup returns CDR1 MNHNS and CDR2 SASEGT. This CDR3 has 12 residues. The CDR3: CASRHSNQPQHF. The CDR3 region has the DNA TGTGCCAGCAGACATAGCAATCAGCCCCAGCATTTT.

The CDR3 DNA reads as TGCGCCAGCAGCCAAACGGGGTTAACCTACAATGAGCAGTTCTTC. Protein: CASSQTGLTYNEQFF. The rearrangement links TRBV4-1 to TRBJ2-1; perhaps TRBD2 as D (5 bases). The CDR3 length is 15 residues. Looked up from germline, CDR1 is MGHRA and CDR2 is YSYEKL. The V end was cut by 2 bases, the J end by 2 bases, with 10 bases between.

V and J are TRBV19 and TRBJ2-1; 8 bases line up with TRBD2. With V trimmed by 3 bases and J by 4 bases, 5 bases remained unmatched. Per germline, CDR1 LNHDA and CDR2 SQIVND (reference sequence). The CDR3 sequence is 15 residues long. CDR3 in amino acids: CASSISGTRYNEQFF. As DNA, the CDR3 is TGTGCCAGTAGTATCAGTGGGACTAGATACAATGAGCAGTTCTTC.

This chain connects TRBV4-1 to TRBJ2-5, with D uncertain. This CDR3 has 15 amino acids. Germline CDR1 reads MGHRA; CDR2 reads YSYEKL. The germline V and J ends were trimmed by 4 bases and 4 bases, with 16 bases remaining between them. CDR3 amino acids: CASSRQRASGETQYF. DNA of the CDR3: TGCGCCAGCAGCCGTCAAAGAGCCTCCGGAGAGACCCAGTACTTC.

This clone was seen only a few times. V gene TRBV7-9 combines with J gene TRBJ1-2; 7 nucleotides match TRBD1. The germline V gene encodes CDR1 SEHNR and CDR2 FQNEAQ (reference sequence). The CDR3 has 15 amino acids. Losses at the gene ends were 5 bases for V and 0 bases for J; bases not matched to a gene: 6. The CDR3 DNA reads TGTGCCAGCAGCGATGACAGGGTTACTAACTATGGCTACACCTTC. It is translated as CASSDDRVTNYGYTF.

The chain couples TRBV18 to TRBJ2-7, with 7 bases aligning to TRBD1. This CDR3 contains 15 residues. Per the germline V gene, CDR1 is KGHSH and CDR2 is LQKENI. The V gene end was trimmed by 0 bases and the J gene end by 3 bases; junction bases not matched to a gene: 5. The CDR3 nucleotides are TGTGCCAGCTCACCACCGAACCAGGGGGTCTACGAGCAGTACTTC. It codes for CASSPPNQGVYEQYF.

The chain employs TRBV6-5 and TRBJ1-2; no firm D call. Per the germline V gene, CDR1 is MNHEY and CDR2 is SVGAGI. Trimming removed 5 bases from V and 2 bases from J, with 9 bases in between. The CDR3 consists of 13 residues. The CDR3 DNA sequence: TGTGCCAGCAGTCCCCAGGTCAACTATGGCTACACCTTC. Residues: CASSPQVNYGYTF.

The rearrangement links TRBV30 to TRBJ2-7; possible D gene TRBD1, 6 bases. In germline, CDR1 is GTSNPN, CDR2 SVGIG (reference sequence). V was shortened by 0 bases and J by 9 bases, with 12 bases between the two germline ends. This CDR3 has 12 residues. In nucleotides, the CDR3 is TGTGCCTGGAGTGTGTCAGGGGTCGGGCAGTACTTC. This translates into CAWSVSGVGQYF.